The 18 T cell receptor beta chains listed next were all sequenced from one sample in a study of T cell responses to AZD1222 COVID-19 vaccine. Repertoires were generated with immunoSEQ multiplex PCR, while TCRdb's copy carries only in-frame clones and drops some. The sample contains 150,000 or so clones, about 90% of which appear only once. Here the sequenced sample was peripheral blood, taken 28 days after the second AZD1222 dose. These receptors were obtained from an adult who received the AZD1222 COVID-19 vaccine.

V gene TRBV4-3 combines with J gene TRBJ1-1, with D unclear. In germline, CDR1 is LGHNA, CDR2 YSLEER. V was clipped by 0 bases and J by 3 bases, with 11 bases between them. The CDR3 loop spans 15 amino acids. Written as DNA, the CDR3 is TGCGCCAGCAGCCAAGATTTGCGCGGGGACACTGAAGCTTTCTTT. Its protein product is CASSQDLRGDTEAFF.

V gene TRBV6-5 combines with J gene TRBJ1-3; D might be TRBD1 (6 bases). There are 11 residues in the CDR3. Trimming took off 10 bases at V and 3 bases at J, with 7 bases between the two ends. Germline V gives CDR1 MNHEY, CDR2 SVGAGI. CDR3 sequence (DNA): TGTGCCACACAGGGTGGAAACACCATATATTTT. Its protein product is CATQGGNTIYF.

DNA of the CDR3: TGTGCCAGCTCACCAGGACAGGGGGAGCCCCAGCATTTT. Protein product: CASSPGQGEPQHF. The chain joins TRBV18 to TRBJ1-5, with 10 bases that match TRBD1. This CDR3 is built from 13 residues. CDR1 is KGHSH and CDR2 is LQKENI in the germline V gene. The V gene end was trimmed by 2 bases and the J gene end by 8 bases; junction bases not matched to a gene: 0. The whole variable domain, remainder taken from reference TRBV18 and TRBJ1-5, is NAGVMQNPRHLVRRRGQEARLRCSPMKGHSHVYWYRQLPEEGLKFMVYLQKENIIDESGMPKERFSAEFPKEGPSILRIQQVVRGDSAAYFCASSPGQGEPQHFGDGTRLSIL.

The rearrangement uses TRBV3-1 (or the pseudogene TRBV3-2) and TRBJ2-7, with 9 bases fitting TRBD1. The V segment lost 2 bases and the J segment 5 bases; nucleotides outside the gene matches: 13. CDR1 is LGHDT and CDR2 is YNNKEL in the germline V gene (reference sequence). The CDR3 is made up of 17 amino acids. The CDR3 DNA sequence: TGTGCCAGCAGCCAAATAACCCACGGGACAGGGTCACACGAGCAGTACTTC. It encodes CASSQITHGTGSHEQYF.

The chain links TRBV18 to TRBJ1-2; possibly TRBD1 for D (5 bases). Trimming left V 2 bases short and J 3 bases short, with 19 bases between. This CDR3 is built from 17 residues. The germline gives CDR1 KGHSH, CDR2 LQKENI. CDR3: CASSPTVLGPTDYGYTF. As DNA, the CDR3 is TGTGCCAGCTCACCAACAGTCCTGGGGCCCACAGACTATGGCTACACCTTC. Full variable domain (remainder filled in from reference TRBV18 and TRBJ1-2): NAGVMQNPRHLVRRRGQEARLRCSPMKGHSHVYWYRQLPEEGLKFMVYLQKENIIDESGMPKERFSAEFPKEGPSILRIQQVVRGDSAAYFCASSPTVLGPTDYGYTFGSGTRLTVV.

The chain combines TRBV24-1 with TRBJ2-3; D gene ambiguous. Between the trimmed V and J ends, which lost 10 bases and 3 bases, there was a span of 10 bases. This CDR3 is 12 amino acids long. Germline CDR1 is KGHDR and CDR2 is SFDVKD. CDR3 DNA: TGTGCCACTACACGGACGACAGATACGCAGTATTTT. This encodes CATTRTTDTQYF.

The V gene is TRBV28, the J gene TRBJ1-4; D call uncertain. V was cut by 5 bases and J by 8 bases, with 9 bases left in between. The CDR3 extends over 12 amino acids. CDR1 and CDR2 from the germline V gene are MDHEN and SYDVKM. CDR3 amino acids: CASSPRPEKLFF. In DNA form, the CDR3 reads TGTGCCAGCAGTCCTCGTCCCGAAAAACTGTTTTTT.

CDR3 coding DNA: TGTGCCTGGAGGCCGGGGGGAAGCACTGAAGCTTTCTTT. Protein: CAWRPGGSTEAFF. The gene calls are TRBV30 and TRBJ1-1; TRBD1 might be the D (5 bases). Germline V lookup: CDR1 GTSNPN, CDR2 SVGIG (reference sequence). V lost 3 bases, J lost 4 bases, and 12 bases lay in between. The CDR3 runs to 13 residues.

The chain combines TRBV25-1 with TRBJ1-6, with D unclear. There are 14 residues in the CDR3. V shed 4 bases and J shed 10 bases, with 14 bases lying between them. Germline assignment: CDR1 MGHDK and CDR2 SYGVNS. The CDR3: CASSATWANSPLHF. CDR3 DNA: TGTGCCAGCAGTGCGACATGGGCTAACTCACCCCTCCACTTT.

The V gene is TRBV9, the J gene TRBJ2-1; 10 bases map to TRBD2. Germline CDR1 reads SGDLS; CDR2 reads YYNGEE. Germline trimming cut 0 bases from V and 7 bases from J; bases unmatched to any gene: 13. CDR3 length: 18 residues. The DNA for the CDR3 is TGTGCCAGCAGCGTAGCTAGCCCCACTAGCGGGGTAGGAAATGAGCAGTTCTTC. It translates to CASSVASPTSGVGNEQFF.

CDR3 in DNA: TGTGCCAGCAGCGAGGATAGGGGCTACACCTTC. Amino acids: CASSEDRGYTF. This chain joins TRBV28 and TRBJ1-2; D gene uncertain. Trimming removed 6 bases from V and 8 bases from J, with 10 bases in between. Per germline, CDR1 MDHEN and CDR2 SYDVKM. There are 11 residues in the CDR3.

In its sample, this clone was seen once. The CDR3 DNA reads TGTGCCACCAGCAGAGTGGGCCAGGTAGGGGTAGAGACCCAGTACTTC. It translates to CATSRVGQVGVETQYF. The gene calls are TRBV15 and TRBJ2-5; TRBD1 is a possible D gene (5 bases). Germline CDR1 and CDR2: LNHNV and YYDKDF (reference sequence). Trimming shortened V by 1 base and J by 4 bases, and 16 bases separated the two germline ends. The CDR3 loop spans 16 amino acids. The variable domain in full, with the rest retrieved from reference TRBV15 and TRBJ2-5, is DAMVIQNPRYQVTQFGKPVTLSCSQTLNHNVMYWYQQKSSQAPKLLFHYYDKDFNNEADTPDNFQSRRPNTSFCFLDIRSPGLGDTAMYLCATSRVGQVGVETQYFGPGTRLLVL.

This sequence joins TRBV5-6 and TRBJ2-2; tentatively, D is TRBD1 (7 bases). The germline V gene has CDR1 SGHDT and CDR2 YYEEEE. The CDR3 is made up of 15 amino acids. Trimming removed 0 bases from V and 7 bases from J, with 13 bases in between. For the CDR3, the DNA is TGTGCCAGCAGCTTGGCAGGGGGGCTTGGCGGGGAGCTGTTTTTT. It encodes CASSLAGGLGGELFF.

In this sample, this clone turned up once. The CDR3 is CASRRTGDGEKLFF. In nucleotides, the CDR3 is TGTGCCAGCAGAAGGACAGGCGACGGCGAAAAACTGTTTTTT. The genes are TRBV2 and TRBJ1-4, with TRBD1 identical over 7 bases. The ends lost 6 bases at V and 8 bases at J; junction bases unmatched: 9. Germline V lookup: CDR1 SNHLY, CDR2 FYNNEI. The CDR3 is 14 amino acids.

J is TRBJ2-1 and V is TRBV2, with 9 positions matching TRBD1. CDR1 and CDR2 from the germline V gene are SNHLY and FYNNEI. The V and J ends lost 7 bases and 5 bases, in that order; junction bases with no gene match: 6. The CDR3 length is 14 residues. The CDR3 here is CASTGQGFNNEQFF. CDR3 in DNA: TGTGCCAGCACTGGACAGGGGTTCAACAATGAGCAGTTCTTC.

The chain joins TRBV13 to TRBJ2-3; D perhaps matches TRBD2 (5 bases). V lost 0 bases and J lost 5, with 12 bases in between. CDR3 length: 15 amino acids. Germline CDR1 and CDR2: PRHDT and FYEKMQ (reference sequence). CDR3 in DNA: TGTGCCAGCAGCTTAGGGGACTCACTCCTAGATACGCAGTATTTT. Translated: CASSLGDSLLDTQYF.

V is TRBV25-1 and J is TRBJ2-1; 16 nucleotides align to TRBD2. Germline V CDR1 and CDR2: MGHDK, SYGVNS. This CDR3 is built from 16 residues. The ends lost 8 bases at V and 10 bases at J; junction bases unmatched: 11. In nucleotides, the CDR3 is TGTGCCAGCGCGGGACTAGCGGGAGGGCCAGTTGACGAGCAGTTCTTC. It translates to CASAGLAGGPVDEQFF.

The sample holds one count of this clone. The rearrangement joins TRBV15 to TRBJ2-5; 7 bases line up with TRBD1. The V gene end was trimmed by 3 bases and the J gene end by 2 bases; junction bases not matched to a gene: 9. CDR1 and CDR2 (germline): LNHNV, YYDKDF (reference sequence). The CDR3 consists of 16 residues. CDR3 loop: CATSSAGTVLQETQYF. The CDR3 DNA reads as TGTGCCACCAGCAGCGCCGGGACAGTGTTACAAGAGACCCAGTACTTC.